Below, one T cell receptor (beta chain) is given with its context. These data originate in a study of shared clonotypes between healthy human individuals. This CDR3 contains 12 residues. CDR1 is MDHEN and CDR2 is SYDVKM in the germline V gene. Each cell subset's genomic DNA was divided evenly among several immunoSEQ plates. Per the study methods: Filtering differed since immunoSEQ provided only junctions, with no quality scores. Using immunoSEQ multiplex PCR, the repertoire was profiled, and TCRdb retains in-frame clones only, with some absent. V, J and clone size derive from that table, while D and trimming were established from the DNA sequence. Of hundreds of thousands of clones in the sample, about three quarters were seen once. Free of recent acute infections or vaccinations, the donors were healthy HIV-negative adults.

The receptor's source is a woman in her thirties in good health. The rearrangement uses TRBV28 and TRBJ1-2; D may be TRBD1 (6 bases). Material for sequencing was memory CD4+ T cells sorted from blood. Subset given: CD45RA-negative fraction. CDR3 residues: CALRGSNYGYTF. CDR3 coding DNA: TGTGCTCTCAGGGGATCTAACTATGGCTACACCTTC.